The rows below give T cell receptor beta chains drawn from one sample of a study of T cell responses to AZD1222 COVID-19 vaccine. Sequenced by immunoSEQ multiplex PCR; TCRdb stores in-frame clones only, minus some. This table holds 150,000 to 200,000 clones, around 89% found once. The material was peripheral blood, obtained 28 days after the second dose of the MenACWY control vaccine. The receptors were gathered from an adult who received the MenACWY meningococcal vaccine as a control. CDR3s include the opening cysteine and the closing phenylalanine or tryptophan. Expanded clones get a size class; other rows say once, few or many, or leave the size out.

>TRBJ2-5|-|TRBV6-5
CASSYGQGGQETQYF
>TRBJ2-7|once|TRBV6-5
CASRGTTAYEQYF
>TRBJ1-4|-|TRBV4-3
CASSQMEGRGEKLFF
>TRBJ2-1|-|TRBV19
CASISRDRARNEQFF
>TRBJ1-2|-|TRBV28
CASISPGTGVGYTF
>TRBJ1-1|-|TRBV9
CASTTGQGPLNTEAFF
>TRBJ1-1|-|TRBV5-4
CASRNRDSYTEAFF
>TRBJ2-7|-|TRBV19
CATRERYEQYF
>TRBJ2-1|-|TRBV6-6
CASIFQTSGENEQFF
>TRBJ1-6|-|TRBV4-3
CASSQDGGSPLHF